This is a list of T cell receptor beta chains from one sample in a study of T-cell reconstitution after alpha-beta-depleted transplantation in children. MiXCR, applied by TCRdb to the PCR reads, yields one record per CDR3 protein. The sample carries around 240,000 distinct CDR3 sequences, 9% to 10% recorded once. Specimen: PBMCs from the stem cell graft donor, collected from the stem cell graft. These receptors all come from a human donor who donated a stem cell graft to a child with SCID. Each CDR3 is given with its conserved first and last residue. D genes are given only for firm matches. The size entry is marked missing in some rows and otherwise reads once, few, many or a size class.

j_call | d_call | v_call | clone_size | cdr3_nt | cdr3_aa
TRBJ1-3 | . | TRBV5-1 | many | TGCGCCAGCAGCCCTGGTAGGGCCGGAAACACCATATATTTT | CASSPGRAGNTIYF
TRBJ2-1 | TRBD2 | TRBV5-1 | many | TGCGCCAGCAGCTTGGGACTAGCGGGGGATTACAATGAGCAGTTCTTC | CASSLGLAGDYNEQFF
TRBJ2-1 | . | TRBV5-1 | many | TGCGCCAGCAGCTCAGTAGGGCTAGACAATGAGCAGTTCTTC | CASSSVGLDNEQFF
TRBJ1-2 | TRBD1 | TRBV5-1 | many | TGCGCCAGCAGCTTATACAGGGGCGCTAACTATGGCTACACCTTC | CASSLYRGANYGYTF
TRBJ2-1 | TRBD2 | TRBV20-1 | many | TGCAGTGCTGAGACTAGCGGGGGGAACAATGAGCAGTTCTTC | CSAETSGGNNEQFF
TRBJ1-2 | . | TRBV5-1 | . | TGCGCCAGCAGCTGGACGGGGCCGCTAGCCAGTGGCTACACCTTC | CASSWTGPLASGYTF
TRBJ2-7 | TRBD1 | TRBV4-3 | many | TGCGCCAGCAGCCAAGATCAGGGACAGGGGCTGAACGAGCAGTACTTC | CASSQDQGQGLNEQYF
TRBJ2-3 | . | TRBV5-1 | many | TGCGCCAGCAGCTTAGACGTCTTTGATACAGATACGCAGTATTTT | CASSLDVFDTDTQYF
TRBJ2-3 | TRBD2 | TRBV7-6 | many | TGTGCCAGCAGCTGGGGAGCGGGGCCACGAGATACGCAGTATTTT | CASSWGAGPRDTQYF
TRBJ2-7 | TRBD1 | TRBV6-5 | many | TGTGCCAGCAGTTACGCCGGGACAGGACCCTACGAGCAGTACTTC | CASSYAGTGPYEQYF
TRBJ2-7 | . | TRBV7-9 | many | TGTGCCAGCAGCCCCGGTGAGAGGTACGAGCAGTACTTC | CASSPGERYEQYF
TRBJ2-2 | . | TRBV5-1 | many | TGCGCCAGCAGCAACCAGGGGAAGGGGGAGCTGTTTTTT | CASSNQGKGELFF
TRBJ1-2 | . | TRBV2 | many | TGTGCCAGCAGTGCAAACTATGGCTACACCTTC | CASSANYGYTF
TRBJ1-3 | . | TRBV4-1 | many | TGCGCCAGCAGCCTTCAAAAGCAATCCGAGGGGAGAACTGCGGGAAACACCATATATTTT | CASSLQKQSEGRTAGNTIYF
TRBJ2-3 | . | TRBV5-1 | . | TGCGCCAGCAGCCAAATCTCAGGGTTACGCACAGATACGCAGTATTTT | CASSQISGLRTDTQYF
TRBJ2-1 | . | TRBV20-1 | many | TGCAGTGGGGGGGGCACTACCGGGGTCAATGAGCAGTTCTTC | CSGGGTTGVNEQFF
TRBJ2-3 | TRBD1 | TRBV20-1 | few | TGCTGTGCTAGAGATTTGATTGGGGACAGGGGCACAGATACGCAGTATTTT | CCARDLIGDRGTDTQYF
TRBJ2-1 | . | TRBV2 | many | TGTGCCAGCAGTGTGCAACCTTACAATGAGCAGTTCTTC | CASSVQPYNEQFF
TRBJ2-7 | . | TRBV5-1 | many | TGCGCCAGCAGCTCGGACCCGAGCTCCTACGAGCAGTACTTC | CASSSDPSSYEQYF
TRBJ1-4 | . | TRBV7-8 | many | TGTGCCAGCAGCTTAAGCGGGGGGGCCCTTAATGAAAAACTGTTTTTT | CASSLSGGALNEKLFF
TRBJ1-5 | . | TRBV6-2/TRBV6-3 | many | TGTGCCAGCAGTCCCCCTGCTAATCAGCCCCAGCATTTT | CASSPPANQPQHF
TRBJ1-3 | TRBD1 | TRBV4-3 | many | TGCGCCAGCAGCCCGGGACAGGTTGGGACCTCTGGAAACACCATATATTTT | CASSPGQVGTSGNTIYF
TRBJ1-1 | . | TRBV20-1 | many | TGCAGTGCTAGAGATCGAAGACGACAGCCCTATGGAGAAGCTTTCTTT | CSARDRRRQPYGEAFF
TRBJ2-1 | TRBD1 | TRBV10-3 | . | TGTGCCATCAGTGTCACCGGGACAGGGGGCCACTCGAGCTCCTACAATGAGCAGTTCTTC | CAISVTGTGGHSSSYNEQFF
TRBJ2-3 | . | TRBV20-1 | many | TGCAGTGCTAAACAGGGAGGTGGCACAGATACGCAGTATTTT | CSAKQGGGTDTQYF
TRBJ1-5 | . | TRBV12-5 | many | TGTGCTAGTGGTCCACACCAAAATCAGCCCCAGCATTTT | CASGPHQNQPQHF
TRBJ2-7 | TRBD1 | TRBV29-1 | . | TGCAGCGTTGCCGGTGACAGGGCTCACGAGCAGTACTTC | CSVAGDRAHEQYF
TRBJ1-1 | TRBD1 | TRBV7-2 | many | TGTGCCAGCAGCTTTACAGGGGGCGTGGCTGAAGCTTTCTTT | CASSFTGGVAEAFF
TRBJ2-1 | TRBD2 | TRBV29-1 | many | TGCAGCGTTGTTCCGAGACTAGCCTCCTACAATGAGCAGTTCTTC | CSVVPRLASYNEQFF
TRBJ2-1 | . | TRBV2 | many | TGTGCCAGCAAGGCTTATACAGGCCAGGATGAGCAGTTCTTC | CASKAYTGQDEQFF
TRBJ2-1 | TRBD2 | TRBV20-1 | many | TGCAGTGCTAGAGTTGGTGGGGACTACCCTTACAATGAGCAGTTCTTC | CSARVGGDYPYNEQFF
TRBJ1-1 | TRBD1 | TRBV28 | many | TGTGCCAGCAGACAGGGGAGGGGCACTGAAGCTTTCTTT | CASRQGRGTEAFF
TRBJ2-7 | . | TRBV7-2 | many | TGTGCCAGCAGGTTCGGTCGTGACCGGGACTCATACTACGAGCAGTACTTC | CASRFGRDRDSYYEQYF
TRBJ1-2 | TRBD1 | TRBV25-1 | many | TGTGCCAGCAGTGAATCCCTCAGGGGGCGGCCCTATGGCTACACCTTC | CASSESLRGRPYGYTF
TRBJ2-3 | . | TRBV24-1 | few | TGTGCCACCAGTGATTCAGGGGTAGGGGCCGATACGCAGTATTTT | CATSDSGVGADTQYF
TRBJ2-7 | TRBD1 | TRBV7-6 | many | TGTGCCAGCAGCTTAGACCCCTGGGGACAGTCCTACGAGCAGTACTTC | CASSLDPWGQSYEQYF
TRBJ2-7 | . | TRBV3-1 | . | TGTGCCAGCAGCCTAAGGAGGGGCCCCACCGAGCAGTACTTC | CASSLRRGPTEQYF
TRBJ2-3 | . | TRBV20-1 | many | TGCAGTGCCCCGGGACGGTACACAGATACGCAGTATTTT | CSAPGRYTDTQYF
TRBJ2-5 | . | TRBV20-1 | . | TGCAGTGCCAGGCTGGGCAGGGCAGACACCCAGTACTTC | CSARLGRADTQYF
TRBJ2-3 | . | TRBV6-5 | . | TGTGCCAGCAGTTCCTGGGACGGCACAGATACGCAGTATTTT | CASSSWDGTDTQYF
TRBJ2-1 | . | TRBV6-2/TRBV6-3 | many | TGTGCCAGCAGTAGCCGCCCGGGACCCCGAGACTACAATGAGCAGTTCTTC | CASSSRPGPRDYNEQFF
TRBJ2-7 | . | TRBV5-1 | many | TGCGCCAGCCGGGACAATCGGAACGAGCAGTACTTC | CASRDNRNEQYF
TRBJ2-7 | . | TRBV18 | many | TGCGCCAGCAGTCCCGGTTACGAGCAGTACTTC | CASSPGYEQYF
TRBJ1-5 | . | TRBV20-1 | many | TGCAGTGCTAGAGCAGGAGGGCTAGGGAATCAGCCCCAGCATTTT | CSARAGGLGNQPQHF
TRBJ2-3 | . | TRBV7-9 | many | TGTGCCAGCAGCTCCTGGGGTTGGACAATAAGCACAGATACGCAGTATTTT | CASSSWGWTISTDTQYF
TRBJ2-3 | . | TRBV5-1 | many | TGCGCCAGCAGCTTCGGAACAGGGCCCACAGATACGCAGTATTTT | CASSFGTGPTDTQYF
TRBJ2-3 | . | TRBV7-3 | . | TGTGCCAGCAGCTTAGTCCCCAGCGGGAGCACAGATACGCAGTATTTT | CASSLVPSGSTDTQYF
TRBJ1-6 | TRBD1 | TRBV20-1 | many | TGCAGTGCCACGGACAGGGGGCTTGCACCCCTCCACTTT | CSATDRGLAPLHF
TRBJ1-1 | . | TRBV20-1 | many | TGCAGTGCGACAAGGGGGGGGAACACTGAAGCTTTCTTT | CSATRGGNTEAFF
TRBJ1-1 | . | TRBV7-9 | few | TGTGCCAGCAGCTGGAACAGGGTCCAGAACACTGAAGCTTTCTTT | CASSWNRVQNTEAFF
TRBJ1-3 | . | TRBV7-9 | many | TGTGCCAGCAGCTTAGGGGTCGACTCTGGAAACACCATATATTTT | CASSLGVDSGNTIYF
TRBJ1-5 | TRBD1 | TRBV10-3 | many | TGTGCCATCAGTGAGACAGGGGGGCAGCAGCCCCAGCATTTT | CAISETGGQQPQHF
TRBJ2-5 | TRBD2 | TRBV24-1 | many | TGTGCCACCAGTGACCCGTCCCGGGAGGGAGAGACCCAGTACTTC | CATSDPSREGETQYF
TRBJ2-3 | . | TRBV29-1 | few | TGCAGCGTTGAGGTCAGGGGCACAGATACGCAGTATTTT | CSVEVRGTDTQYF
TRBJ1-5 | . | TRBV6-2/TRBV6-3 | many | TGTGCCAGCAGTTACGGATCAACAGGCACGGCCACTAAGCCCCAGCATTTT | CASSYGSTGTATKPQHF
TRBJ1-5 | TRBD1 | TRBV29-1 | many | TGCAGCCCAGTATCACAGGGGGCGGCCAATCAGCCCCAGCATTTT | CSPVSQGAANQPQHF
TRBJ1-2 | TRBD1 | TRBV5-1 | . | TGCGCCAGCAGCTCATTGACAGGGGAGGTCGGTGGCTACACCTTC | CASSSLTGEVGGYTF
TRBJ2-6 | . | TRBV5-1 | many | TGCGCCAGCAGCCCCTTACCCTCTGGGGCCAACGTCCTGACTTTC | CASSPLPSGANVLTF
TRBJ2-7 | . | TRBV12-3/TRBV12-4 | many | TGTGCCAGCAGCCCCAGTTTTTTCGGCGAGCAGTACTTC | CASSPSFFGEQYF
TRBJ2-5 | . | TRBV5-1 | many | TGCGCCAGCAGCCCCCAAGGGGTAGAGACCCAGTACTTC | CASSPQGVETQYF